What follows are 25 T cell receptor beta chains derived from one specimen sequenced in a study of response to subunit inactivated influenza vaccine. TCRdb redid the calling of the RT-PCR reads with MiXCR, one entry per CDR3 protein. The data contain more than 600,000 distinct CDR3 sequences, under 20% of them singletons. Sequencing used PBMCs from blood, obtained roughly 5 days after vaccination. The source is a middle-aged man who received an inactivated influenza vaccine.

The chain employs TRBV18 and TRBJ2-7; D remains unclear. The CDR3 sequence is 14 residues long. The germline gives CDR1 KGHSH, CDR2 LQKENI. V gave up 6 bases and J gave up 0 bases, with 12 bases separating them. CDR3 bases: TGTGCCAGCTCTGATTGGGCCTCCTCCTACGAGCAGTACTTC. Its protein product is CASSDWASSYEQYF.

This clonotype was seen ten or more times. V and J are TRBV18 and TRBJ1-1, with D unclear. Germline CDR1 KGHSH, CDR2 LQKENI. The CDR3 is made up of 13 amino acids. V was pared by 3 bases and J by 1 base, with 6 bases between. This chain's CDR3 is CASSPSENTEAFF. CDR3 DNA sequence: TGTGCCAGCTCACCGTCCGAGAACACTGAAGCTTTCTTT.

V is TRBV5-1 and J is TRBJ2-1; maybe TRBD2 (7 bases). The germline V and J ends were trimmed by 1 base and 10 bases, with 18 bases remaining between them. Germline values: CDR1 SGHRS, CDR2 YFSETQ. This CDR3 has 15 residues. As DNA, the CDR3 is TGCGCCAGCAGCTTGAACGGGGGGCGGCCTTGGGAGCAGTTCTTC. Translated: CASSLNGGRPWEQFF.

This clonotype occurred a few times. This chain links TRBV12-3 or TRBV12-4 with TRBJ2-1; 11 positions match TRBD2. V shed 6 bases, J shed 7 bases, and the junction held 5 bases outside the gene matches. This CDR3 spans 14 amino acids. Here the CDR3 reads CASRIAGGGNEQFF. Here the CDR3 DNA reads TGTGCCAGCAGGATAGCGGGGGGGGGTAATGAGCAGTTCTTC.

CDR3 DNA: TGCAGGCTAGCGGGAGGGACCTACAATGAGCAGTTCTTC. Its protein product is CRLAGGTYNEQFF. The chain employs TRBV20-1 and TRBJ2-1; 12 bases line up with TRBD2. Germline V gene sequence: CDR1 DFQATT, CDR2 SNEGSKA (reference sequence). This CDR3 comprises 13 residues.

This clonotype came up a few times. V is TRBV4-3 and J is TRBJ1-6, with D perhaps TRBD1 (5 bases). V shed 0 bases and J shed 9 bases, with 18 bases lying between them. CDR3 length: 17 residues. The germline gives CDR1 LGHNA, CDR2 YSLEER. CDR3 sequence reads: CASSQDLRGYVSSPLHF. The CDR3 nucleotides read TGCGCCAGCAGCCAAGATCTTAGGGGTTACGTCAGTTCACCCCTCCACTTT.

This clonotype was counted many times. The V and J genes are TRBV6-1 and TRBJ2-5, with no clear D. This CDR3 region has 16 residues. Trimming shortened V by 3 bases and J by 1 base, and 15 bases separated the two germline ends. In germline, CDR1 is MNHNS, CDR2 SASEGT. CDR3 bases: TGTGCCAGCAGTGAGGCAACTTCGACCGCCCAAGAGACCCAGTACTTC. Residues: CASSEATSTAQETQYF.

The V gene is TRBV6-2 or TRBV6-3, the J gene TRBJ2-2, with 11 bases identical to TRBD2. CDR1 and CDR2 (germline): MNHEY, SVGEGT. This CDR3 region has 16 residues. Trimming at V came to 7 bases and at J to 3 bases, leaving 7 bases not matched to a gene. The CDR3 sequence: CASTSPGLADTGELFF. CDR3 bases: TGTGCCAGCACCAGCCCGGGACTAGCGGACACCGGGGAGCTGTTTTTT.

The V and J genes are TRBV2 and TRBJ2-3; 8 nucleotides align to TRBD2. The CDR3 runs to 19 residues. Looked up from germline, CDR1 is SNHLY and CDR2 is FYNNEI. Trimming cost V 2 bases and J 0 bases; bases outside gene matches: 13. CDR3 nucleotides: TGTGCCAGCAGTGAAAAATCTGGCGGGAGGTTGCCTAGCACAGATACGCAGTATTTT. The encoded protein is CASSEKSGGRLPSTDTQYF. Full variable domain (remainder filled in from reference TRBV2 and TRBJ2-3): EPEVTQTPSHQVTQMGQEVILRCVPISNHLYFYWYRQILGQKVEFLVSFYNNEISEKSEIFDDQFSVERPDGSNFTLKIRSTKLEDSAMYFCASSEKSGGRLPSTDTQYFGPGTRLTVL.

The V and J genes are TRBV4-3 and TRBJ2-2; 7 bases agree with TRBD1. In germline, CDR1 is LGHNA, CDR2 YSLEER. This CDR3 spans 16 amino acids. V was pared by 0 bases and J by 9 bases, with 10 bases of the junction left unmatched. The CDR3 is CASSQDVRGNYRELFF. CDR3 DNA: TGCGCCAGCAGCCAAGATGTCAGGGGGAATTATCGGGAGCTGTTTTTT.

Many counts were recorded for this clonotype. The chain joins TRBV12-3 or TRBV12-4 to TRBJ2-7; D possibly corresponds to TRBD1 (5 bases). Trimming stripped 8 bases from V and 4 bases from J, with 15 bases between. The CDR3 is 13 residues long. The CDR3 DNA follows: TGTGCCAGCGGGGCGGACGGAAAGTACGAGCAGTACTTC. Residues: CASGADGKYEQYF.

The chain carries TRBV29-1 and TRBJ1-2; possibly TRBD1 for D (6 bases). Germline-derived CDR1 and CDR2 are SQVTM and ANQGSEA. This CDR3 has 14 residues. Trimming removed 6 bases from V and 6 bases from J, with 20 bases in between. CDR3 sequence (DNA): TGCAGCGTCCCTGTCACTGGGGGCTGGGATGGCTACACCTTC. Protein sequence: CSVPVTGGWDGYTF.

A word on this clonotype: A read error may produce the germline difference seen at one junction end. The chain is built from TRBV10-2 and TRBJ2-5, with D perhaps assigned TRBD1 or TRBD2 (5 bases each). The CDR3 covers 13 residues. Germline lookup yields CDR1 WSHSY and CDR2 SAAADI. CDR3 DNA sequence: TGCGCCAGCAGTGAAGACCGCTCCGGGACCCGGTACTTC. It translates to CASSEDRSGTRYF.

The gene calls are TRBV6-1 and TRBJ2-2, with TRBD2 as a possible D gene (5 bases). V gave up 9 bases and J gave up 0 bases, with 17 bases separating them. Looked up from germline, CDR1 is MNHNS and CDR2 is SASEGT. This CDR3 spans 16 amino acids. The CDR3: CASLPSRGTNTGELFF. CDR3 coding DNA: TGTGCCAGTCTACCCTCCAGAGGGACGAACACCGGGGAGCTGTTTTTT.

This clonotype showed up many times. This chain joins TRBV20-1 and TRBJ1-1, with TRBD1 identical over 7 bases. The V segment lost 4 bases and the J segment 14 bases; nucleotides outside the gene matches: 13. The CDR3 totals 12 residues. Looked up from germline, CDR1 is DFQATT and CDR2 is SNEGSKA (reference sequence). The CDR3 DNA is TGCAGTGCTACGACGACAGGGCTCGATGAATTCTTT. Translation: CSATTTGLDEFF.

V is TRBV7-9 and J is TRBJ1-1, with a possible D match to TRBD1 (5 bases). This CDR3 contains 14 residues. Germline V lookup: CDR1 SEHNR, CDR2 FQNEAQ (reference sequence). The V end was cut by 3 bases, the J end by 2 bases, with 10 bases between. CDR3: CASSFAGYNTEAFF. CDR3 in DNA: TGTGCCAGCAGCTTCGCAGGGTACAACACTGAAGCTTTCTTT.

This sequence joins TRBV6-2 or TRBV6-3 and TRBJ2-7; TRBD1 matches at 10 bases. Germline CDR1 is MNHEY and CDR2 is SVGEGT. The length of the CDR3 is 15 residues. The ends lost 7 bases at V and 0 bases at J; junction bases unmatched: 6. CDR3 sequence: CASIQGQGHSYEQYF. The CDR3 DNA reads as TGTGCCAGCATCCAGGGACAGGGGCACTCCTACGAGCAGTACTTC.

The CDR3, as DNA: TGCGCCAGCAGCCCGGGAGAGATCTACGAGCAGTACTTC. It encodes CASSPGEIYEQYF. The chain recombines TRBV4-1 with TRBJ2-7, with a tentative D call TRBD2 (6 bases). Germline values: CDR1 MGHRA, CDR2 YSYEKL. The CDR3 is made up of 13 amino acids. The V gene lost 4 bases and the J gene lost 3 bases, with 10 bases spanning the gap.

The V call is TRBV7-9, the J call TRBJ2-7; 9 bases line up with TRBD2. V shed 7 bases, J shed 2 bases, and the junction held 9 bases outside the gene matches. CDR3 length: 15 amino acids. Germline assignment: CDR1 SEHNR and CDR2 FQNEAQ (reference sequence). The CDR3 is CASTPQSGRPYEQYF. DNA of the CDR3: TGTGCCAGCACCCCGCAAAGCGGGAGGCCCTACGAGCAGTACTTC.

The chain carries TRBV5-1 and TRBJ2-7; D possibly corresponds to TRBD1 (5 bases). This CDR3 contains 14 residues. The germline gives CDR1 SGHRS, CDR2 YFSETQ. V gave up 2 bases and J gave up 2 bases, with 11 bases separating them. In nucleotides, the CDR3 is TGCGCCAGCAGCTTTTCCGGACAAGCCTACGAGCAGTACTTC. It encodes CASSFSGQAYEQYF.

The rearrangement joins TRBV20-1 to TRBJ1-3, with TRBD1 identical over 11 bases. Germline loops: CDR1 DFQATT, CDR2 SNEGSKA (reference sequence). J was trimmed by 0 bases and V by 3 bases; bases with no gene match: 1. The length of the CDR3 is 15 residues. CDR3 coding DNA: TGCAGTGCTAGGGACAGGGGGCCCTCTGGAAACACCATATATTTT. It translates to CSARDRGPSGNTIYF.

The V gene is TRBV7-2, the J gene TRBJ2-1; D not certain. CDR3 size: 14 residues. CDR1 is SGHTA, CDR2 FQGNSA, per germline. Between the trimmed V and J ends, which lost 4 bases and 4 bases, there was a span of 11 bases. CDR3 sequence reads: CASSSEAVYNEQFF. CDR3 nucleotides: TGTGCCAGCAGCTCGGAAGCTGTTTACAATGAGCAGTTCTTC.

The rearrangement uses TRBV12-3 or TRBV12-4 and TRBJ2-5; D is uncertain. The CDR3 has 14 residues. V was pared by 6 bases and J by 7 bases, with 18 bases between. This CDR3 reads CASSPSSRWGTQYF. The CDR3 nucleotides read TGTGCCAGCAGCCCCTCTTCTCGGTGGGGGACCCAGTACTTC.

The chain employs TRBV5-5 and TRBJ2-5, with unresolved D. The CDR3 has 13 residues. Trimming shortened V by 1 base and J by 2 bases, and 6 bases separated the two germline ends. Germline V lookup: CDR1 SGHKS, CDR2 YYEKEE (reference sequence). The CDR3 region is CASSLFEQETQYF. CDR3 sequence (DNA): TGTGCCAGCAGCTTGTTTGAGCAAGAGACCCAGTACTTC. The full variable domain, its missing parts supplied by reference TRBV5-5 and TRBJ2-5, is DAGVTQSPTHLIKTRGQQVTLRCSPISGHKSVSWYQQVLGQGPQFIFQYYEKEERGRGNFPDRFSARQFPNYSSELNVNALLLGDSALYLCASSLFEQETQYFGPGTRLLVL.

The chain is built from TRBV6-2 or TRBV6-3 and TRBJ2-2; maybe TRBD2 (6 bases). Germline CDR1 MNHEY, CDR2 SVGEGT. V gave up 8 bases and J gave up 6 bases, with 13 bases separating them. There are 13 residues in the CDR3. CDR3 nucleotides: TGTGCCAGCCGGGCGACTAGATCCGGGGAGCTGTTTTTT. The encoded protein is CASRATRSGELFF.